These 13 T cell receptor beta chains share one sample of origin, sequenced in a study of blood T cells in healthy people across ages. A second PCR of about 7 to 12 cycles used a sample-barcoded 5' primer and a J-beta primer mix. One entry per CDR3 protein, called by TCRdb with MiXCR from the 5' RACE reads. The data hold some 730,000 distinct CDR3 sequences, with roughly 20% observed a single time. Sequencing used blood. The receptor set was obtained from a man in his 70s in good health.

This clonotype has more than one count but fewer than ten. CDR3 DNA sequence: TGTGCCAGCAGCTTATTTTCGGGGTTTTCTGGAAACACCATATATTTT. Amino acid sequence: CASSLFSGFSGNTIYF. The chain uses TRBV7-8 and TRBJ1-3; D is unresolved. The V and J ends lost 2 bases and 1 base respectively, with 12 bases between them. This CDR3 has 16 amino acids. Germline CDR1 reads SGHVS; CDR2 reads FQNEAQ.

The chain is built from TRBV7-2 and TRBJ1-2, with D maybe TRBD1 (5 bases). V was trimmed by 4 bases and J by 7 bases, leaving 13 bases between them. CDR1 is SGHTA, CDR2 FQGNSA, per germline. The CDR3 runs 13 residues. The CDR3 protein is CASSYDSWGGYTF. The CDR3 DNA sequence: TGTGCCAGCAGCTATGACAGTTGGGGTGGCTACACCTTC.

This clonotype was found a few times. As DNA, the CDR3 is TGTGCCAGCCGCAAATCGGGACTAGCGCTTGGGAATGAGCAGTTCTTC. Its protein product is CASRKSGLALGNEQFF. The V gene is TRBV11-2, the J gene TRBJ2-1; 10 positions agree with TRBD2. CDR1 and CDR2 (germline): SGHAT, FQNNGV. The CDR3 runs to 16 residues. J was trimmed by 7 bases and V by 8 bases; bases with no gene match: 14.

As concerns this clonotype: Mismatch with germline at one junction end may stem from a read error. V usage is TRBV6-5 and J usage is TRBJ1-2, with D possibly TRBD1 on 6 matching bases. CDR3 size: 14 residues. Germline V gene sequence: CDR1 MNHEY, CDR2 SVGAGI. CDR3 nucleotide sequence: TGTGCCGGCAGTTCCTCCCGAGGGGGGTATGGCTACACCTTC. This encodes CAGSSSRGGYGYTF.

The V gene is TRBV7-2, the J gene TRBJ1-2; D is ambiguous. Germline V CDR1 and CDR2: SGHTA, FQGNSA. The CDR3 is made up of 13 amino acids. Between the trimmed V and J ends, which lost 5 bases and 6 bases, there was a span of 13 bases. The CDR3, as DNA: TGTGCCAGCAGCCCAGTACGAGGGCATGGCTACACCTTC. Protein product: CASSPVRGHGYTF.

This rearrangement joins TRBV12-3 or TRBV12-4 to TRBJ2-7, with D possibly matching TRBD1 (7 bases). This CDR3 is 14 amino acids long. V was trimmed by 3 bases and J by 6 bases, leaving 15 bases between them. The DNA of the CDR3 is TGTGCCAGCAGTTTGACAGGGCTGGGGGGCGAGCAGTACTTC. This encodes CASSLTGLGGEQYF.

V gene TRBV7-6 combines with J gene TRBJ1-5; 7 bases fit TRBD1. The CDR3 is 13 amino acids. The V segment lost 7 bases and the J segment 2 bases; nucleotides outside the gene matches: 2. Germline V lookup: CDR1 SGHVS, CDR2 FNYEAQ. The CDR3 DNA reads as TGTGCCAGCAAGGGGGCTGGCAATCAGCCCCAGCATTTT. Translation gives CASKGAGNQPQHF.

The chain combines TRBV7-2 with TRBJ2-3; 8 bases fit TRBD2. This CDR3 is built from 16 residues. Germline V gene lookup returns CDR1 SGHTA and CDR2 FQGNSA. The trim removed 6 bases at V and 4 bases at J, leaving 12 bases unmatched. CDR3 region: CASSTRQAGVSDTQYF. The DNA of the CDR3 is TGTGCCAGCAGTACCAGGCAAGCGGGAGTATCAGATACGCAGTATTTT.

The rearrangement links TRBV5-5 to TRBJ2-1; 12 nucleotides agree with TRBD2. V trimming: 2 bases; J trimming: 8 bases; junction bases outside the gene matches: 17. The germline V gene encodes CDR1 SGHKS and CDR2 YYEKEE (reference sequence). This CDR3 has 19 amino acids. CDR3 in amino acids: CASSFPTSGSFRSLDEQFF. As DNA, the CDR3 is TGTGCCAGCAGCTTCCCGACTAGCGGGAGTTTTCGGAGTTTGGATGAGCAGTTCTTC.

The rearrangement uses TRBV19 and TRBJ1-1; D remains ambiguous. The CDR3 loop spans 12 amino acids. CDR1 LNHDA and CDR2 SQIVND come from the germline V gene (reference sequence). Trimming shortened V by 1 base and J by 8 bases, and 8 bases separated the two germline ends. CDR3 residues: CASSIGGLEAFF. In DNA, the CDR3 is TGTGCCAGTAGTATAGGAGGCTTGGAAGCTTTCTTT.

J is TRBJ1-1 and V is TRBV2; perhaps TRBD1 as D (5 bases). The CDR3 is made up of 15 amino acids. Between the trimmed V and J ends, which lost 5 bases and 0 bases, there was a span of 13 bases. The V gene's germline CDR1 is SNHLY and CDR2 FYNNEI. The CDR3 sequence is CASSNQGRMNTEAFF. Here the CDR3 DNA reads TGTGCCAGCAGTAACCAGGGAAGAATGAACACTGAAGCTTTCTTT.

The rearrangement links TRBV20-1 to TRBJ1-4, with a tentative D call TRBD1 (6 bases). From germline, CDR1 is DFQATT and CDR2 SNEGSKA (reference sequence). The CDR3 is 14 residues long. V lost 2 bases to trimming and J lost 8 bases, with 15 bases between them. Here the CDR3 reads CSARNARGGEKLFF. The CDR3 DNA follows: TGCAGTGCTAGAAATGCCAGGGGAGGCGAAAAACTGTTTTTT.

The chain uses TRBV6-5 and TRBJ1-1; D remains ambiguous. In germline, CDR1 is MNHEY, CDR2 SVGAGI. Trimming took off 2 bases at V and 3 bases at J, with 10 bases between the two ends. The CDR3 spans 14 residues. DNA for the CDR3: TGTGCCAGCAGTTACCTTGGACCCCACACTGAAGCTTTCTTT. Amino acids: CASSYLGPHTEAFF.